These T cell receptor beta chains were read from a single sample in a study of T cells in Graves' hyperthyroidism and ophthalmopathy. TCRdb itself ran the multiplex PCR reads through MiXCR, one entry per CDR3 protein. The sample records about 200,000 distinct CDR3 sequences, approximately 16% being singletons. Sequenced input: blood. The receptors were sampled from a woman aged 45-65 years with Graves' hyperthyroidism. Each CDR3 is given with its conserved first and last residue. The order of the fields is clone size, J gene, D gene, V gene, CDR3 DNA, CDR3 protein. D genes are given only for firm matches. The size of a clone is reported for some rows only, either as once, few or many, or as a class for expanded clones.

many | TRBJ2-1 | NA | TRBV5-1 | TGCGCCAGCAGCTTGCGCGCGGGCCAAAGCTCCTACAATGAGCAGTTCTTC | CASSLRAGQSSYNEQFF
many | TRBJ2-3 | NA | TRBV6-2/TRBV6-3 | TGTGCCAGCAGCCAAATCGGATCTGACACAGATACGCAGTATTTT | CASSQIGSDTDTQYF
many | TRBJ2-3 | NA | TRBV20-1 | TGCAGTGCTAGAGAACAGAGCACAGATACGCAGTATTTT | CSAREQSTDTQYF
many | TRBJ1-2 | NA | TRBV15 | TGTGCCACCAGCAGAGATCTGTCAGCTACTAACTATGGCTACACCTTC | CATSRDLSATNYGYTF
many | TRBJ1-1 | NA | TRBV28 | TGTGCCAGCAGTTTGTCCGTTGAAGCTTTCTTT | CASSLSVEAFF
many | TRBJ2-3 | NA | TRBV7-9 | TGTGCCAGCAGCTTAGCAGACGCTTCAGATACGCAGTATTTT | CASSLADASDTQYF
many | TRBJ2-1 | NA | TRBV12-3/TRBV12-4 | TGTGCCAGCAGTCTAGGGTCACTCTCCGGTTCGTACAATGAGCAGTTCTTC | CASSLGSLSGSYNEQFF
many | TRBJ1-2 | TRBD1 | TRBV7-8 | TGTGCCAGCAGCTCGAGACAGGGAAACTATGGCTACACCTTC | CASSSRQGNYGYTF
many | TRBJ1-3 | TRBD1 | TRBV11-3 | TGTGCCAGCAGCACCCGACAGGGGGCGATTGGAAACACCATATATTTT | CASSTRQGAIGNTIYF
many | TRBJ2-7 | NA | TRBV27 | TGTGCCAGCAACAACGGACTAACCTACGAGCAGTACTTC | CASNNGLTYEQYF
NA | TRBJ2-1 | NA | TRBV9 | TGTGCCAGCAGCGTAGATTACTCTGACAATGAGCAGTTCTTC | CASSVDYSDNEQFF
few | TRBJ2-3 | NA | TRBV3-1 | TGTGCCAGCAGCCAAGCGCAGGGGACAGATACGCAGTATTTT | CASSQAQGTDTQYF
many | TRBJ1-5 | NA | TRBV20-1 | TGCAGTGCTAGTTCGAATAGCAATCAGCCCCAGCATTTT | CSASSNSNQPQHF
many | TRBJ2-3 | TRBD1 | TRBV7-9 | TGTGCCAGCAGCCCACGCGGACAGGGTTGGGATACGCAGTATTTT | CASSPRGQGWDTQYF
NA | TRBJ2-2 | TRBD2 | TRBV7-6 | TGTGCCAGCAGCTTAAGAGGCCGGGGGGGCCCCACCGGGGAGCTGTTTTTT | CASSLRGRGGPTGELFF
few | TRBJ2-3 | TRBD2 | TRBV20-1 | TGCAGTGCGGCCACTACTAGCGGAGAACGGATAGATACGCAGTATTTT | CSAATTSGERIDTQYF
NA | TRBJ2-7 | TRBD2 | TRBV7-2 | TGTGCCAGCAGCTTATTGGCTAGCGGTGTCTACGAGCAGTACTTC | CASSLLASGVYEQYF
NA | TRBJ1-1 | NA | TRBV12-5 | TGTGCTAGTGGTTTGGTACCGGGGTATAACACTGAAGCTTTCTTT | CASGLVPGYNTEAFF